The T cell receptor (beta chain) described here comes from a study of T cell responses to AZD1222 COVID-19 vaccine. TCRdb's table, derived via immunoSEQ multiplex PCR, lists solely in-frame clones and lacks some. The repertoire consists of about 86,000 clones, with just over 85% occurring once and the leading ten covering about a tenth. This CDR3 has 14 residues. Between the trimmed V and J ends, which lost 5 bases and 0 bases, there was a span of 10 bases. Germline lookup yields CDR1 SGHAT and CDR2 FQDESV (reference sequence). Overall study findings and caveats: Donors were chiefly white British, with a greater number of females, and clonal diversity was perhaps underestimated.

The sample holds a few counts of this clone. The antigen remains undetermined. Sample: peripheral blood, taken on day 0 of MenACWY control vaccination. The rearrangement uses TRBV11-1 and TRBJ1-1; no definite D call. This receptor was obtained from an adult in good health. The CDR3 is CASSPSYMNTEAFF. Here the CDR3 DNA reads TGTGCCAGCAGCCCGTCCTATATGAACACTGAAGCTTTCTTT.